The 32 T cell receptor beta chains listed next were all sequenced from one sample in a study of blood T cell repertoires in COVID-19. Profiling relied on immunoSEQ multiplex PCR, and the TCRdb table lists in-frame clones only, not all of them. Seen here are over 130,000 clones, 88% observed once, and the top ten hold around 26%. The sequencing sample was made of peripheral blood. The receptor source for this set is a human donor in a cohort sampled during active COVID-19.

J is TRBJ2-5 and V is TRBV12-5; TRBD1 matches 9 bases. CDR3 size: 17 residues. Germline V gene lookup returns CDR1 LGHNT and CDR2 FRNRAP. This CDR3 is CAPSKGQGFVEEETQYF. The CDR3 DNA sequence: TGTGCCCCAAGTAAGGGACAGGGATTCGTGGAGGAAGAGACCCAGTACTTC.

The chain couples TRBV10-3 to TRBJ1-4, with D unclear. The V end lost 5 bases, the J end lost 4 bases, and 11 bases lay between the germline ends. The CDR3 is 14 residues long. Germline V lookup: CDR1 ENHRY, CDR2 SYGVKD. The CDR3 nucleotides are TGTGCCATCAGTTCATCTAACCTTAATGAAAAACTGTTTTTT. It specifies CAISSSNLNEKLFF.

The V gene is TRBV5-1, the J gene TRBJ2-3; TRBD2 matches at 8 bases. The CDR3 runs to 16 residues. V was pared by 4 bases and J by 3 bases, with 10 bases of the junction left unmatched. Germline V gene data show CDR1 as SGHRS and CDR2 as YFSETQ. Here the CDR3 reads CASSRRGGSVTDTQYF. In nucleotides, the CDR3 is TGCGCCAGCAGCAGACGGGGGGGATCGGTGACAGATACGCAGTATTTT. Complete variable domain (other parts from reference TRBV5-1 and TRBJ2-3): KAGVTQTPRYLIKTRGQQVTLSCSPISGHRSVSWYQQTPGQGLQFLFEYFSETQRNKGNFPGRFSGRQFSNSRSEMNVSTLELGDSALYLCASSRRGGSVTDTQYFGPGTRLTVL.

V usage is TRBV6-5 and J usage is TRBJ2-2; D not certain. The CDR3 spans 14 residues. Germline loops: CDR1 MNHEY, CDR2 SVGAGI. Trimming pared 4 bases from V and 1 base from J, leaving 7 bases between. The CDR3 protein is CASSLQMNTGELFF. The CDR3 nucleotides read TGTGCCAGCAGTTTACAGATGAACACCGGGGAGCTGTTTTTT.

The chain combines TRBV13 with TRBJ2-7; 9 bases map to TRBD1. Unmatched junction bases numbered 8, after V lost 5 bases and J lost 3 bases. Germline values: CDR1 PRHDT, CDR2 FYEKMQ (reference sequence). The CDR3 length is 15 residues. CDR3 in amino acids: CASSATGTGIYEQYF. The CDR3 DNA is TGTGCCAGCAGCGCCACCGGGACAGGGATCTACGAGCAGTACTTC.

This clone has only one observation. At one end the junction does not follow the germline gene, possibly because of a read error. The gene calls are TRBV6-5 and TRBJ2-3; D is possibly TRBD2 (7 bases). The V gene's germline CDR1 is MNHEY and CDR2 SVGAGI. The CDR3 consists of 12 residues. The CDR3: CASSPGRGPSPF. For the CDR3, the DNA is TGTGCCAGCAGTCCTGGGCGGGGGCCCTCCCCCTTT.

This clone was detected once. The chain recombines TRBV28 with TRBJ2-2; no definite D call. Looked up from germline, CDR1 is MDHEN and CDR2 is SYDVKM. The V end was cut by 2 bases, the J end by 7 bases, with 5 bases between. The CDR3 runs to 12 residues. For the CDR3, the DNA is TGTGCCAGCAGTTTAACTGGCGGGGAGCTGTTTTTT. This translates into CASSLTGGELFF.

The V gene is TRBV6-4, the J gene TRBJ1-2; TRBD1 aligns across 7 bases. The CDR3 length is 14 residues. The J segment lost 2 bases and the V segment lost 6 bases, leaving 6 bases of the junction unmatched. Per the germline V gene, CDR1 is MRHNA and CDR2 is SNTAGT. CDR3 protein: CASSSGTENYGYTF. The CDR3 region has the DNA TGTGCCAGCAGCTCCGGGACAGAGAACTATGGCTACACCTTC.

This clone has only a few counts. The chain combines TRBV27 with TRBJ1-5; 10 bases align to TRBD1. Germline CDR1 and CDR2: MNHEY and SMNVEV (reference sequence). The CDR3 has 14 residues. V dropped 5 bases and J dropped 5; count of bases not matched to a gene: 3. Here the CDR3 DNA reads TGTGCCAGCAGTCTCGGGACAGGGGATCAGCCCCAGCATTTT. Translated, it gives CASSLGTGDQPQHF.

The CDR3 nucleotides are TGTGCCAGCAGCTTGGGGGGGGTAGGGGACACTGAAGCTTTCTTT. As protein: CASSLGGVGDTEAFF. The chain uses TRBV5-4 and TRBJ1-1; tentative D call: TRBD1 (5 bases). CDR3 size: 15 residues. The V end was cut by 0 bases, the J end by 3 bases, with 12 bases between. Per the germline V gene, CDR1 is SGHNT and CDR2 is YYREEE (reference sequence).

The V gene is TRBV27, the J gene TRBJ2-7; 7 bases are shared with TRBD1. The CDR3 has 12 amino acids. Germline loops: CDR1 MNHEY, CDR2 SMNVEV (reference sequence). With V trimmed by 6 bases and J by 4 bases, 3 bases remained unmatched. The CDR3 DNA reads TGTGCCAGCAGCCGGACAGGTTACGAGCAGTACTTC. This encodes CASSRTGYEQYF.

The CDR3 reads CASTGLPGLAGGHTGELFF. DNA of the CDR3: TGTGCCAGCACGGGGTTACCGGGACTAGCGGGGGGCCACACCGGGGAGCTGTTTTTT. The rearrangement joins TRBV7-9 to TRBJ2-2; 15 bases line up with TRBD2. Germline loops: CDR1 SEHNR, CDR2 FQNEAQ (reference sequence). The J segment lost 3 bases and the V segment lost 7 bases, leaving 12 bases of the junction unmatched. The CDR3 has 19 residues.

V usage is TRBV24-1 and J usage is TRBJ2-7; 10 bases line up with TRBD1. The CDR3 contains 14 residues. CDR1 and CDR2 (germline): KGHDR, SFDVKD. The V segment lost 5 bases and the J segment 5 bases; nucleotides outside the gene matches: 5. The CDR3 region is CATSARDRGHEQYF. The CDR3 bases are TGTGCCACCAGTGCCCGGGACAGGGGACACGAGCAGTACTTC.

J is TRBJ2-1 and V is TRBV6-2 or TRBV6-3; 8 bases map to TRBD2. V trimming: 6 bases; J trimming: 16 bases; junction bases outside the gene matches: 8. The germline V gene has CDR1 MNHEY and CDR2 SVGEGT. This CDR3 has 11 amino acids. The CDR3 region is CASSPGTRKFF. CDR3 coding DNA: TGTGCCAGCAGCCCCGGGACTAGGAAATTCTTC.

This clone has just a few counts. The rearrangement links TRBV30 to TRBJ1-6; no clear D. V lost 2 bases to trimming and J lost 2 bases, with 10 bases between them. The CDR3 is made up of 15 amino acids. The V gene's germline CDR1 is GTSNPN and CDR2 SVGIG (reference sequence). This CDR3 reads CAWSSAGTYNSPLHF. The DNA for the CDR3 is TGTGCCTGGAGTTCAGCAGGAACCTATAATTCACCCCTCCACTTT. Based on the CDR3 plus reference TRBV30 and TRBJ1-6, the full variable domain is SQTIHQWPATLVQPVGSPLSLECTVEGTSNPNLYWYRQAAGRGLQLLFYSVGIGQISSEVPQNLSASRPQDRQFILSSKKLLLSDSGFYLCAWSSAGTYNSPLHFGNGTRLTVT.

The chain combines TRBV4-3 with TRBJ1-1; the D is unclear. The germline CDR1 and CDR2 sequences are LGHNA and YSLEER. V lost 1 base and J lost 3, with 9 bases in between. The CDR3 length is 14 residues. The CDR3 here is CASSQVEGDTEAFF. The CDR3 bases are TGCGCCAGCAGCCAAGTAGAGGGAGACACTGAAGCTTTCTTT.

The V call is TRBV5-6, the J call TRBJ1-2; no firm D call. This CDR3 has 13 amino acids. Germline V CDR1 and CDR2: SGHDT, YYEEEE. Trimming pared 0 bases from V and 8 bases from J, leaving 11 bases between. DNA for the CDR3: TGTGCCAGCAGCTTGGCCTCCGAGAGGGGCTACACCTTC. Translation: CASSLASERGYTF.

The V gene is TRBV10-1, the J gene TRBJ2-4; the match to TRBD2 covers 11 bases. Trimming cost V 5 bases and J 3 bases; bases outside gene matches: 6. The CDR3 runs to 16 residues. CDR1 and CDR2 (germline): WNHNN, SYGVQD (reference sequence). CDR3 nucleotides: TGCGCCAGCAGTCCTACTAGCGGGGGAGTCAAAAACATTCAGTACTTC. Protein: CASSPTSGGVKNIQYF.

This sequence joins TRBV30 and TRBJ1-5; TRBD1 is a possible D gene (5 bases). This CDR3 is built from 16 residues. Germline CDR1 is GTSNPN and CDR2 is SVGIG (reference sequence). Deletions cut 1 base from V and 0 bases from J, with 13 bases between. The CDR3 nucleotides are TGTGCCTGGAGTGAGAATGGGGCCCATAGCAATCAGCCCCAGCATTTT. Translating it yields CAWSENGAHSNQPQHF.

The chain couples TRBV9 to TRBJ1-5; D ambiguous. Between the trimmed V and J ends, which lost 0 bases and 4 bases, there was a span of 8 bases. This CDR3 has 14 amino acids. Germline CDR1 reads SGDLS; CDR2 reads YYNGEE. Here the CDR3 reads CASSVGSANQPQHF. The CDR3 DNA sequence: TGTGCCAGCAGCGTAGGAAGCGCGAATCAGCCCCAGCATTTT.

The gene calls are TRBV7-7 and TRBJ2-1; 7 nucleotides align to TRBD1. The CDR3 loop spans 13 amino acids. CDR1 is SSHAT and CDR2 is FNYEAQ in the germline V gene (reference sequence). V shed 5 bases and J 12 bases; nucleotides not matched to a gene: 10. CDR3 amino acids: CASSPTSGGSQFF. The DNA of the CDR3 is TGTGCCAGCAGCCCGACTTCAGGGGGTTCGCAGTTCTTC.

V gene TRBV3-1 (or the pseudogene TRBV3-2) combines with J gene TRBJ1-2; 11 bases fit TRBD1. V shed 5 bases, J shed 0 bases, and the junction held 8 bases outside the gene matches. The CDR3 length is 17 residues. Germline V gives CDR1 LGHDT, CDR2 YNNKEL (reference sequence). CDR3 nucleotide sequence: TGTGCCAGCAGCTTAGGGACAGGGGGGATGACTAACTATGGCTACACCTTC. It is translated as CASSLGTGGMTNYGYTF.

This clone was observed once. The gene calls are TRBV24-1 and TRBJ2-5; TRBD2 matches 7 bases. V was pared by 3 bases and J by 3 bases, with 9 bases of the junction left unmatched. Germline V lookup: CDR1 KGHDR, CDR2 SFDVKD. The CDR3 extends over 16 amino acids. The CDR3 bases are TGTGCCACCAGTGATCCCCTGTGGGGGGGGGAAGAGACCCAGTACTTC. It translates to CATSDPLWGGEETQYF.

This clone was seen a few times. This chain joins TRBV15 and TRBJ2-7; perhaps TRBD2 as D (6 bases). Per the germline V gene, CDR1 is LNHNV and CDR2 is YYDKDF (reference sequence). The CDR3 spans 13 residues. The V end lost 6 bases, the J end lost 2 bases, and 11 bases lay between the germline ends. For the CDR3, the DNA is TGTGCCACCAGGCGGGACGCCGCCTACGAGCAGTACTTC. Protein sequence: CATRRDAAYEQYF. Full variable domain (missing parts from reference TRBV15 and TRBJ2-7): DAMVIQNPRYQVTQFGKPVTLSCSQTLNHNVMYWYQQKSSQAPKLLFHYYDKDFNNEADTPDNFQSRRPNTSFCFLDIRSPGLGDTAMYLCATRRDAAYEQYFGPGTRLTVT.

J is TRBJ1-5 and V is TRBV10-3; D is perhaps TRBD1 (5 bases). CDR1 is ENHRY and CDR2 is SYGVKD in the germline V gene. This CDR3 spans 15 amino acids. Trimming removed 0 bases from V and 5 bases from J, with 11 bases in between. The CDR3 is CAISESGRGDQPQHF. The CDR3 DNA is TGTGCCATCAGTGAGTCAGGAAGGGGCGATCAGCCCCAGCATTTT.

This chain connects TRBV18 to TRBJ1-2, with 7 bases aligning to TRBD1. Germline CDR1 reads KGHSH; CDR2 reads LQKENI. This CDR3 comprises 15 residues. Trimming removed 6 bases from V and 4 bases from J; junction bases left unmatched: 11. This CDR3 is CASSRGTEISYGYTF. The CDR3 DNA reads TGTGCCAGCTCCCGGGGGACAGAGATCTCCTATGGCTACACCTTC.

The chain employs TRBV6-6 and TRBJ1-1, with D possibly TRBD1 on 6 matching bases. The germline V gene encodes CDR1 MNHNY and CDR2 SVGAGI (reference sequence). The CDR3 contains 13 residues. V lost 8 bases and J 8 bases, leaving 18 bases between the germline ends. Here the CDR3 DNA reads TGTGCCAGCCGGAGGGCAGGGGAGGGGGAAGCTTTCTTT. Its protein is CASRRAGEGEAFF.

The CDR3 sequence is CASSERGEPGFHEQYF. The CDR3 nucleotides read TGTGCCAGCAGCGAACGCGGGGAGCCAGGGTTCCACGAGCAGTACTTC. This chain links TRBV6-2 or TRBV6-3 with TRBJ2-7, with TRBD2 as a possible D gene (6 bases). V was clipped by 6 bases and J by 5 bases, with 23 bases between them. The V gene's germline CDR1 is MNHEY and CDR2 SVGEGT. This CDR3 has 16 amino acids.

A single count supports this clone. This chain's CDR3 is CASSQDWRAQTEAFF. The DNA of the CDR3 is TGCGCCAGCAGCCAAGATTGGCGGGCTCAGACTGAAGCTTTCTTT. The V and J genes are TRBV4-3 and TRBJ1-1, with D hard to call. The V end was cut by 0 bases, the J end by 5 bases, with 13 bases between. The CDR3 extends over 15 amino acids. From germline, CDR1 is LGHNA and CDR2 YSLEER.

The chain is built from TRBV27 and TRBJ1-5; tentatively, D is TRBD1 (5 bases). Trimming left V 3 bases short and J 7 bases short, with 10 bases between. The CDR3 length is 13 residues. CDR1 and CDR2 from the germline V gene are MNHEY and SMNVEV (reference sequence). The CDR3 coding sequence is TGTGCCAGCAGTTTCAGGGTAAGCCAGCCCCAGCATTTT. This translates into CASSFRVSQPQHF.

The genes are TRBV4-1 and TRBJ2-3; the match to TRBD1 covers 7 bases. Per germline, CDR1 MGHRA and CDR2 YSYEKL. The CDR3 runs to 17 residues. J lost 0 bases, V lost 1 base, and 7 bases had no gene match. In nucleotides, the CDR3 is TGCGCCAGCAGCCAAGTGTTGGGACAGCCAAGCACAGATACGCAGTATTTT. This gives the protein CASSQVLGQPSTDTQYF.

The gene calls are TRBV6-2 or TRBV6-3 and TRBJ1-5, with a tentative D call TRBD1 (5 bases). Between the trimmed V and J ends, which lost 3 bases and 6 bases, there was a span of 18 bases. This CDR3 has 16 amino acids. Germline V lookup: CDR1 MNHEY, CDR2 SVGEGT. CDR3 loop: CASSYLRSGGGQPQHF. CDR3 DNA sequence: TGTGCCAGCAGTTATTTGAGGTCGGGGGGTGGTCAGCCCCAGCATTTT.